Sequencing of this TCR beta chain was carried out in a study of blood T cell repertoires in COVID-19. Assay used: immunoSEQ multiplex PCR; TCRdb lists only in-frame clones, some missing. Of 200,000 to 250,000 clones detected, 65% to 90% appear once; the ten largest clones hold 2% to 3%. This TCR derives from a woman in her seventies with COVID-19, enrolled during active disease. The sample consisted of peripheral blood.

CDR3 in amino acids: CASSSQEGARRYTF. CDR3 bases: TGTGCCAGCAGCTCCCAGGAGGGGGCGCGTCGCTACACCTTC. The rearrangement joins TRBV7-9 to TRBJ1-2; 7 bases align to TRBD1. Trimming took 4 bases from V and 9 from J; bases not matched to a gene: 11. Germline V CDR1 and CDR2: SEHNR, FQNEAQ (reference sequence). The CDR3 runs to 14 residues.